This T cell receptor (beta chain) comes out of a study of persistence of HIV-infected CD4 T cells (dated by TCRdb to 2018 to 2020). At the level of the whole study: The median time participants had been on suppressive ART was less than 10 years. Peripheral blood samples of up to roughly 200 mL were collected at multiple time points, except for two participants, who underwent leukapheresis at a single time point. The clonality of all cells in each sorted population was measured by TCRbeta sequencing, and the clonality of infected cells was measured by proviral sequencing. The study isolated CMV- and HIV-1 Gag-responding CD4+ T cells from ART-treated individuals to examine antigen-driven clonal expansion of HIV-1-infected cells. For the TCR cluster analysis across participants, about 8 participants were included for CMV and over five participants for Gag. Anti-CD3/anti-CD28 stimulation activated a higher proportion of cells, with a lower memory fraction, than antigen stimulation. Broader findings and caveats from the paper: Within the same sorted populations, how oligoclonal the TCRs were correlated with how oligoclonal the proviruses were. Degenerate expanded CDR3beta sequences were enriched in antigen-responding cells, suggesting convergent selection of CD4+ responses to CMV and Gag. TCRbeta richness in CMV- and Gag-responding cells was significantly lower than in anti-CD3/anti-CD28-responding cells; CMV-responding cells had higher oligoclonality than CD3/CD28-stimulated and Gag-responding cells. Bulk TCR analyses could not be limited to the rare CMV-responding cells that actually contained HIV-1 proviruses. The study involved few individuals and tested only a limited range of antigens.

The intended sense of this specimen's treatment or condition label: suppressive antiretroviral therapy. Cells were stimulated with anti-CD3/anti-CD28 magnetic beads as a nonspecific positive control representing the CD4+ T cell repertoire. Sorting of responding CD4+ T cells was based on upregulation of both CD40 ligand and CD69. HIV-1-infected adults in whom suppressive ART had been started during chronic infection were enrolled as participants. Participants had undetectable plasma HIV-1 RNA below 50 copies/mL for at least 4 years. To be included, a participant needed positive CMV serology and a CD4+ T cell count above 400 cells/uL. Before stimulation, PBMCs were isolated using density centrifugation and depleted of CD8+ T cells. For 15 to 20 hours, CD8-depleted PBMCs were stimulated with anti-CD28/CD49d costimulation, a CD40-blocking antibody, and enfuvirtide, which was added to prevent new infections. Sorting was done on either a Beckman Coulter MoFlo Legacy or an XDP sorter, and propidium iodide was used to exclude dead cells. The QIAamp DNA Mini Kit was used for genomic DNA extraction from samples above one million cells, and the Quick-DNA Microprep Kit was used otherwise.

The V and J ends are trimmed by 4 bases and 3 bases, leaving 12 bases between them. Measured from the cysteine to the phenylalanine, the CDR3 is 13 residues long. The read is trimmed to its CDR3 DNA, 39 bases read in frame from base 1. As encoded in the germline V gene, CDR1 is SQVTM while CDR2 is ANQGSEA. This clone appeared a few times. Its antigen is currently not known. Per-base quality was not reported, and no clone a single base away is much larger than it. TCRbeta repertoires were sequenced from genomic DNA with the immunoSEQ hsTCRB assay version 4 in survey mode. For TCRbeta sequencing, genomic DNA was diluted to approximately 10 ng/uL, with up to roughly 1 ug used per sample. Per the authors' processing: ImmunoSeq Analyzer 3.0 was used for analysis of TCRbeta data, and diversity was computed on productive nucleotide rearrangements. The improved Chao index was used to estimate lower-bound TCR diversity, and the Gini coefficient was used to estimate clonality using the Immunarch R package. Different nucleotide rearrangements encoding the same CDR3beta amino acid sequence were treated as distinct clonotypes. Differential abundance analysis identified TCRbeta sequences significantly enriched in antigen-responding cells relative to anti-CD3/anti-CD28-activated cells. GLIPH2 grouped TCRs by predicted peptide-MHC specificity, both within each participant and across combined participant data sets. TCRdb carries this immuneACCESS record with in-frame sequences only. Its versions omit some clonotypes, under half of them owing to an unresolved V gene in the studies checked, with the rest unexplained. The DNA gave D and trimming, while V, J and clone size come from that table. A total of tens of thousands of clones appear in this sample, less than 90% of them only once. 0.4% to 0.5% of the sample is in the top ten clones.

The chain is encoded by TRBV29-1 joined to TRBJ1-1; there is no confident call for the D gene. This clonotype was obtained from an adult woman with HIV who was CMV-seropositive. Sequenced here: CD4+ T cells sorted from PBMCs after roughly 19-hour stimulation, sampled from a patient who received antiretroviral therapy. Sample cell subset or site, as interpreted from the label and publication: CD40L+CD69+ CD4 T cells responding to anti-CD3/anti-CD28 beads, representing the overall repertoire. The DNA reads as follows: TGCAGCGTTGTGGTCCTCCTAGACACTGAAGCTTTCTTT. Its protein is CSVVVLLDTEAFF. Joined to the reference TRBV29-1 and TRBJ1-1 proteins, this CDR3 gives the full variable domain: SAVISQKPSRDICQRGTSLTIQCQVDSQVTMMFWYRQQPGQSLTLIATANQGSEATYESGFVIDKFPISRPNLTFSTLTVSNMSPEDSSIYLCSVVVLLDTEAFFGQGTRLTVV.